A single sample gave rise to the 26 T cell receptor beta chains below, sequenced in a study of B cell selection in AIRE deficiency (dated by TCRdb to about 2019). Receptors were amplified or captured by the immunoSEQ multiplex PCR assay. What TCRdb holds here is the immuneACCESS table cut down to in-frame rearrangements. Part of the clones is not present; checked against another copy, under half of the missing clones reflect an unresolved V gene, and the others are unexplained. The sample table lists 23,000 or so clones, roughly 95% of them with a count of one. The ten largest make up roughly 0.26% of the sample. CD4+CD127+ cells were sorted as the conventional CD4 T cell population. The sample consisted of CD4+CD127+ conventional T cells sorted from PBMCs. Receptors were obtained from a human donor in good health.

The V and J genes are TRBV6-1 and TRBJ2-6; maybe TRBD1 (6 bases). CDR3 length equals 17 residues. Germline V gene lookup returns CDR1 MNHNS and CDR2 SASEGT. Trimming removed 4 bases at V and 4 bases at J, with 17 bases between. The CDR3, as DNA: TGTGCCAGCAGTGGGACAGTCTCCCCTCTCGGGGCCAACGTCCTGACTTTC. Its translation: CASSGTVSPLGANVLTF.

A single count supports this clone. The CDR3 nucleotides are TGTGCCAGCTCACCGGGGACGGGGCTCTACGAGCAGTACTTC. This encodes CASSPGTGLYEQYF. The chain couples TRBV18 to TRBJ2-7; the D gene could be TRBD1 or TRBD2 (5 bases each). The CDR3 spans 14 residues. Germline V gives CDR1 KGHSH, CDR2 LQKENI. The V gene lost 3 bases and the J gene lost 3 bases, with 12 bases spanning the gap.

V is TRBV6-1 and J is TRBJ1-1; D perhaps matches TRBD1 (5 bases). V lost 0 bases to trimming and J lost 1 base, with 9 bases between them. This CDR3 contains 15 residues. CDR1 is MNHNS and CDR2 is SASEGT in the germline V gene. CDR3: CASSEAGAWNTEAFF. The CDR3 coding sequence is TGTGCCAGCAGTGAAGCCGGGGCTTGGAACACTGAAGCTTTCTTT.

The chain couples TRBV9 to TRBJ2-7, with D possibly TRBD2 on 5 matching bases. The CDR3 has 13 amino acids. Trimming removed 0 bases at V and 6 bases at J, with 10 bases between. CDR1 and CDR2 (germline): SGDLS, YYNGEE. The CDR3 spells CASSVDFEGEQYF. The CDR3 nucleotides read TGTGCCAGCAGCGTAGATTTCGAGGGCGAGCAGTACTTC.

This rearrangement joins TRBV19 to TRBJ2-1; possibly TRBD1 for D (6 bases). Germline V lookup: CDR1 LNHDA, CDR2 SQIVND (reference sequence). V lost 6 bases to trimming and J lost 8 bases, with 17 bases between them. This CDR3 has 14 amino acids. As DNA, the CDR3 is TGTGCCAGTAGCCTGCGAAGGGGGTCGGATGAGCAGTTCTTC. Its translation is CASSLRRGSDEQFF.

The CDR3 nucleotides are TGTGCCAGCAGCTTAGCGTTACAGGGAGCCTACGAGCAGTACTTC. It is translated as CASSLALQGAYEQYF. The genes are TRBV7-9 and TRBJ2-7; a possible D gene is TRBD1 (6 bases). The CDR3 consists of 15 residues. CDR1 is SEHNR, CDR2 FQNEAQ, per germline (reference sequence). Trimming removed 0 bases at V and 2 bases at J, with 11 bases between.

The J gene is TRBJ2-3, the V gene TRBV5-4; D assignment may be TRBD1 or TRBD2 (5 bases each). CDR3 length equals 15 residues. Trimming pared 2 bases from V and 0 bases from J, leaving 10 bases between. Germline-derived CDR1 and CDR2 are SGHNT and YYREEE (reference sequence). The CDR3 reads CASSFPEGSTDTQYF. The CDR3 coding sequence is TGTGCCAGCAGCTTTCCTGAGGGGAGCACAGATACGCAGTATTTT.

V is TRBV5-6 and J is TRBJ2-1; 10 bases align to TRBD2. Trimming at V came to 0 bases and at J to 7 bases, leaving 7 bases not matched to a gene. Germline lookup yields CDR1 SGHDT and CDR2 YYEEEE. The CDR3 covers 16 residues. The chain's CDR3 is CASSLAPSGSLNEQFF. The CDR3 DNA is TGTGCCAGCAGCTTGGCCCCTAGCGGGAGTCTAAATGAGCAGTTCTTC.

The rearrangement links TRBV4-1 to TRBJ1-2; unclear D gene. V lost 3 bases, J lost 5 bases, and 16 bases lay in between. Germline assignment: CDR1 MGHRA and CDR2 YSYEKL. The length of the CDR3 is 15 residues. CDR3: CASSQVRSGQYGYTF. CDR3 DNA sequence: TGCGCCAGCAGCCAGGTTCGGAGTGGCCAGTATGGCTACACCTTC.

The rearrangement joins TRBV1 to TRBJ1-4. TRBV1 constitutes a pseudogene. The CDR3 totals 16 residues. The CDR3 DNA follows: TGCACCAGCAGCGAGACGGCGGGGGGGACTAATGAAAAACTGTTTTTT. It codes for CTSSETAGGTNEKLFF.

J is TRBJ2-7 and V is TRBV5-1; D may be TRBD2 (7 bases). Germline assignment: CDR1 SGHRS and CDR2 YFSETQ. CDR3 length equals 15 residues. Trimming left V 4 bases short and J 5 bases short, with 19 bases between. The CDR3 DNA sequence: TGCGCCAGCAGCCTCGACGGCCGAGGGGGGGACGAGCAGTACTTC. As protein: CASSLDGRGGDEQYF.

The chain couples TRBV5-1 to TRBJ2-7, with D unclear. In germline, CDR1 is SGHRS, CDR2 YFSETQ. V gave up 0 bases and J gave up 3 bases, with 10 bases separating them. The CDR3 contains 14 residues. DNA for the CDR3: TGCGCCAGCAGCTTGGGCGGAGCCGGCTACGAGCAGTACTTC. Protein: CASSLGGAGYEQYF.

The chain employs TRBV14 and TRBJ1-1; 10 bases map to TRBD1. With V trimmed by 3 bases and J by 3 bases, 7 bases remained unmatched. Germline V gene data show CDR1 as SGHDN and CDR2 as FVKESK. This CDR3 is 16 amino acids long. The CDR3 DNA is TGTGCCAGCAGCCACAGACAGGGGGCCGGGGACACTGAAGCTTTCTTT. Translation gives CASSHRQGAGDTEAFF.

This chain joins TRBV2 and TRBJ1-4, with D uncertain. The CDR3 consists of 11 residues. From germline, CDR1 is SNHLY and CDR2 FYNNEI. Trimming took off 1 base at V and 8 bases at J, with 2 bases between the two ends. This chain's CDR3 is CASSEGEKLFF. CDR3 bases: TGTGCCAGCAGTGAAGGGGAAAAACTGTTTTTT.

The chain carries TRBV5-3 and TRBJ2-1; 7 bases line up with TRBD2. TRBV5-3 is labeled an ORF, and its function is uncertain. The CDR3 totals 15 residues. The V and J ends lost 8 bases and 0 bases, in that order; junction bases with no gene match: 8. CDR3 DNA: TGTGCCAGCAGTCCGAGCGGGATCTCCTACAATGAGCAGTTCTTC. This encodes CASSPSGISYNEQFF.

The rearrangement links TRBV10-3 to TRBJ2-1; 12 bases are a match to TRBD2. V trimming: 6 bases; J trimming: 9 bases; junction bases outside the gene matches: 12. CDR3 length equals 16 residues. The V gene's germline CDR1 is ENHRY and CDR2 SYGVKD. The CDR3 reads CAISSWTSGKVGEQFF. Written as DNA, the CDR3 is TGTGCCATCAGCTCGTGGACTAGCGGGAAGGTAGGTGAGCAGTTCTTC.

The rearrangement uses TRBV19 and TRBJ1-2, with 11 bases aligning to TRBD1. CDR1 and CDR2 from the germline V gene are LNHDA and SQIVND (reference sequence). The J segment lost 8 bases and the V segment lost 5 bases, leaving 10 bases of the junction unmatched. The CDR3 is 15 residues long. CDR3: CASSPRWTGGYGYTF. As DNA, the CDR3 is TGTGCCAGTAGTCCTCGTTGGACAGGGGGCTACGGCTACACCTTC.

The V gene is TRBV14, the J gene TRBJ1-1; TRBD1 might be the D (5 bases). Trimming removed 3 bases at V and 5 bases at J, with 25 bases between. The CDR3 extends over 18 amino acids. Germline values: CDR1 SGHDN, CDR2 FVKESK. The CDR3 loop reads CASSHQLRAPGRPTEAFF. Written as DNA, the CDR3 is TGTGCCAGCAGCCACCAACTTAGGGCCCCGGGACGGCCGACTGAAGCTTTCTTT.

V usage is TRBV18 and J usage is TRBJ1-4; 10 nucleotides align to TRBD1. Germline CDR1 and CDR2: KGHSH and LQKENI. V lost 1 base to trimming and J lost 6 bases; unmatched junction nucleotides: 5. The length of the CDR3 is 16 residues. Here the CDR3 reads CASSPLYGTGDEKLFF. The CDR3 nucleotides read TGTGCCAGCTCACCACTATATGGGACAGGGGATGAAAAACTGTTTTTT. Full variable domain (rest looked up from reference TRBV18 and TRBJ1-4): NAGVMQNPRHLVRRRGQEARLRCSPMKGHSHVYWYRQLPEEGLKFMVYLQKENIIDESGMPKERFSAEFPKEGPSILRIQQVVRGDSAAYFCASSPLYGTGDEKLFFGSGTQLSVL.

The chain links TRBV21-1 to TRBJ1-5. TRBV21-1 is tagged as a pseudogene. The CDR3 is 14 amino acids. In DNA form, the CDR3 reads TGTGCCAGCAGAAAAAAGCTGAGTAATCAGCCCCAGCATTTT. This encodes CASRKKLSNQPQHF.

The J gene is TRBJ1-2, the V gene TRBV7-6, with D maybe TRBD1 (5 bases). The CDR3 extends over 15 amino acids. V dropped 1 base and J dropped 3 bases, with 12 bases sitting between them. Germline CDR1 SGHVS, CDR2 FNYEAQ. CDR3 coding DNA: TGTGCCAGCAGCTTAGACCCAGGGCCTTACTATGGCTACACCTTC. Translating gives CASSLDPGPYYGYTF.

The CDR3 sequence is CASSNILAGPPYEQYF. The DNA for the CDR3 is TGTGCCAGCAGTAATATCCTAGCGGGCCCACCCTACGAGCAGTACTTC. The V and J genes are TRBV11-1 and TRBJ2-7; 8 bases are a match to TRBD2. This CDR3 is 16 amino acids long. The ends lost 6 bases at V and 2 bases at J; junction bases unmatched: 12. Germline V gives CDR1 SGHAT, CDR2 FQDESV (reference sequence).

The chain has TRBV11-1 and TRBJ2-1; TRBD1 matches 9 bases. V dropped 6 bases and J dropped 10; count of bases not matched to a gene: 13. The CDR3 extends over 15 amino acids. In germline, CDR1 is SGHAT, CDR2 FQDESV (reference sequence). DNA for the CDR3: TGTGCCAGCAGTCAACGGGACAGGGTTGTCGAGGAGCAGTTCTTC. This codes for CASSQRDRVVEEQFF.

The genes are TRBV11-2 and TRBJ2-5, with D maybe TRBD2 (6 bases). This CDR3 is built from 14 residues. The germline V and J ends were trimmed by 5 bases and 2 bases, with 12 bases remaining between them. From germline, CDR1 is SGHAT and CDR2 FQNNGV. CDR3 nucleotides: TGTGCCAGCAGCCGGGACTTCCAACAAGAGACCCAGTACTTC. Its translation: CASSRDFQQETQYF.

V usage is TRBV2 and J usage is TRBJ2-5; TRBD1 matches at 8 bases. Trimming at V came to 7 bases and at J to 8 bases, leaving 9 bases not matched to a gene. Germline values: CDR1 SNHLY, CDR2 FYNNEI. This CDR3 comprises 13 residues. In nucleotides, the CDR3 is TGTGCCAGCACAGGGGGCACTAAGAGAACCCAGTACTTC. Protein: CASTGGTKRTQYF.

The chain recombines TRBV7-9 with TRBJ1-4; D may be TRBD1 (6 bases). The CDR3 has 12 residues. Germline assignment: CDR1 SEHNR and CDR2 FQNEAQ (reference sequence). Trimming took 5 bases from V and 14 from J, leaving 15 bases between them. CDR3 bases: TGTGCCAGCAGCCCAGGGGCCAGCAGGCTGTTTTTT. Protein product: CASSPGASRLFF.